This T cell receptor (beta chain) was profiled in a study of identifying expanded T cells in peripheral blood. No infections or other immune events were documented during collection. Measured with immunoSEQ multiplex PCR; TCRdb has only the in-frame clones, and not every one. The table lists about 100,000 clones, approximately 89% of them singletons. The sample taken for sequencing was blood. This TCR came from a person aged 18 to 70 in good health.

CDR3: CASRAGTVNEKLFF. The CDR3 DNA reads TGCGCCAGCAGGGCCGGGACAGTCAATGAAAAACTGTTTTTT. The chain combines TRBV4-1 with TRBJ1-4, with TRBD1 identical over 7 bases. V was pared by 6 bases and J by 5 bases, with 6 bases of the junction left unmatched. CDR1 is MGHRA and CDR2 is YSYEKL in the germline V gene. This CDR3 is 14 amino acids long.